This entry is about one T cell receptor beta chain. The sample comes from a study of cytomegalovirus exposure and HLA in healthy donors. The PCR made use of 60 Vbeta and 13 Jbeta primers. Assay: immunoSEQ multiplex PCR; the TCRdb copy retains only in-frame clones and omits some. The table records roughly 220,000 clones, under 70% of them present only once. In germline, CDR1 is MNHNS, CDR2 SASEGT. CDR3 length: 12 amino acids. Trimming pared 5 bases from V and 6 bases from J, leaving 11 bases between. The sequence was obtained from a man aged 40-55 years in good health and CMV-seropositive. V gene TRBV6-1 combines with J gene TRBJ2-7; D might be TRBD1 (6 bases). The sequenced sample consisted of PBMCs. CDR3 in DNA: TGTGCCAGCAGTAAAGGGACATCCGAGCAGTACTTC. It translates to CASSKGTSEQYF.